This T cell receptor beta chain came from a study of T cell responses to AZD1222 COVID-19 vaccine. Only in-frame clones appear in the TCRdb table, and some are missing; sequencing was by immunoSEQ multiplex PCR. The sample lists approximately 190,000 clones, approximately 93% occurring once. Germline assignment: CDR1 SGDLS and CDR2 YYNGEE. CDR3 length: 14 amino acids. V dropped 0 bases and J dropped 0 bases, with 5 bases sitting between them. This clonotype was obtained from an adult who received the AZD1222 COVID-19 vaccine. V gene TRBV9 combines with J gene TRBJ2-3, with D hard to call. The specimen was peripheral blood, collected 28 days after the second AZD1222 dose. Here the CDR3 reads CASSVEDSTDTQYF. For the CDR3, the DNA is TGTGCCAGCAGCGTAGAGGATAGCACAGATACGCAGTATTTT. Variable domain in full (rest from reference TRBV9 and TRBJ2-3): DSGVTQTPKHLITATGQRVTLRCSPRSGDLSVYWYQQSLDQGLQFLIQYYNGEERAKGNILERFSAQQFPDLHSELNLSSLELGDSALYFCASSVEDSTDTQYFGPGTRLTVL.